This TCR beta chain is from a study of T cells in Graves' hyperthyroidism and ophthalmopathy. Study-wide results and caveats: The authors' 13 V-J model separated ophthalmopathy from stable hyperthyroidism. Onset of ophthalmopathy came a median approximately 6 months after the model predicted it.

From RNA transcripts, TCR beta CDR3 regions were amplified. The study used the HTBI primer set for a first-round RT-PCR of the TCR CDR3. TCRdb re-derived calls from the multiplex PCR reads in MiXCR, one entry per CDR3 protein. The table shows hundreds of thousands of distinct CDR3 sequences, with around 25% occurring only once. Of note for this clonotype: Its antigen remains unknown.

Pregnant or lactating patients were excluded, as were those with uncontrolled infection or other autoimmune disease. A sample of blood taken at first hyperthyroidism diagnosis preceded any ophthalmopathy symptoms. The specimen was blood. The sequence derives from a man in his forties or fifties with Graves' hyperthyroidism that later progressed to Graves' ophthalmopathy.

CDR3 protein: CASSLAGMDEQYF. The CDR3, as DNA: TGTGCCAGTTCACTAGCGGGAATGGACGAGCAGTACTTC. This chain connects TRBV6-1 to TRBJ2-7; 10 bases line up with TRBD2. Trimming at V came to 9 bases and at J to 5 bases, leaving 7 bases not matched to a gene. CDR1 is MNHNS, CDR2 SASEGT, per germline. The CDR3 is made up of 13 amino acids.